This T cell receptor beta chain was sequenced during a study of T-cell reconstitution after alpha-beta-depleted transplantation in children. Study-wide findings and caveats: From surviving recipient T cells and thymic progenitors came the high day-60 TCRbeta diversity observed in some patients. Among T cells one year after transplant, newly produced cells accounted for most counts and diversity. Expanded graft clones, several hundred of them, were reportedly the source of alpha-beta T cells about two months after transplant.

A word on this clonotype: Its antigen is unknown.

The CDR3 totals 17 residues. V was clipped by 5 bases and J by 2 bases, with 19 bases between them. CDR1 SEHNR and CDR2 FQNEAQ come from the germline V gene (reference sequence). During its preparation, the TCRbeta library received unique molecular identifiers. Via MiXCR, TCRdb re-called the PCR reads, giving one row per CDR3 protein. The repertoire has 780,000 or so distinct CDR3 sequences, around 15% of them found once; the top ten carry approximately 5%. The receptor comes from a male patient under 18 who had a stem cell transplant for acute lymphoblastic leukemia, so the T cells may come from the graft donor. The chain is built from TRBV7-9 and TRBJ1-5; D may be TRBD1 (6 bases). The sequencing here drew on PBMCs, mostly from graft donor cells, taken 360 days after TCRalphabeta/CD19-depleted stem cell transplant. The CDR3 sequence: CASSPYQTGRGNQPQHF. The CDR3 DNA reads as TGTGCCAGCAGCCCTTACCAGACAGGAAGAGGCAATCAGCCCCAGCATTTT.